The 24 T cell receptor beta chains reported below all come from one sample, sequenced in a study of blood T cell repertoires in COVID-19. Profiled with immunoSEQ multiplex PCR; TCRdb holds only in-frame clones, not every one. This sample has fewer than 150,000 clones; around nine tenths occur once, and the top ten carry 0.88%. The material sequenced was peripheral blood. The receptors originated from a woman aged 45-65 years with active or convalescent COVID-19.

This chain uses TRBV10-3 with TRBJ2-3; 10 bases match TRBD2. Per the germline V gene, CDR1 is ENHRY and CDR2 is SYGVKD. The CDR3 has 14 residues. V was clipped by 8 bases and J by 3 bases; unmatched bases: 5. In DNA, the CDR3 is TGTGCCATCGGGGAAGCGGGAGGGACAGATACGCAGTATTTT. It codes for CAIGEAGGTDTQYF.

The V gene is TRBV7-2, the J gene TRBJ1-4; 8 nucleotides line up with TRBD1. Germline CDR1 is SGHTA and CDR2 is FQGNSA. The CDR3 consists of 15 residues. The ends lost 4 bases at V and 4 bases at J; junction bases unmatched: 5. The CDR3 sequence: CASSSQGGNNEKLFF. CDR3 bases: TGTGCCAGCAGCTCACAGGGGGGGAATAATGAAAAACTGTTTTTT.

V gene TRBV11-2 combines with J gene TRBJ2-7; D is ambiguous. The CDR3 contains 13 residues. The V and J ends lost 1 base and 5 bases respectively, with 9 bases between them. CDR1 and CDR2 (germline): SGHAT, FQNNGV. For the CDR3, the DNA is TGTGCCAGCAGCTTAGGGCTAGAAAACGAGCAGTACTTC. Its protein is CASSLGLENEQYF.

The genes are TRBV6-2 or TRBV6-3 and TRBJ2-1; TRBD1 might be the D (5 bases). CDR1 and CDR2 (germline): MNHEY, SVGEGT. The CDR3 has 17 residues. Trimming cost V 5 bases and J 1 base, with 18 bases left between them. In DNA, the CDR3 is TGTGCCAGCAGTCCCACTCCTCAGACAGTTTCCTACAATGAGCAGTTCTTC. Its protein product is CASSPTPQTVSYNEQFF.

The rearrangement joins TRBV29-1 to TRBJ1-5; 9 bases line up with TRBD1. Germline values: CDR1 SQVTM, CDR2 ANQGSEA. This CDR3 contains 14 residues. J lost 5 bases, V lost 4 bases, and 6 bases had no gene match. The CDR3: CSVVSGTGYQPQHF. The CDR3 DNA sequence: TGCAGCGTTGTGTCCGGGACAGGGTATCAGCCCCAGCATTTT.

The J gene is TRBJ1-2, the V gene TRBV3-1 (or the pseudogene TRBV3-2); no firm D call. The germline V and J ends were trimmed by 9 bases and 5 bases, with 22 bases remaining between them. The V gene's germline CDR1 is LGHDT and CDR2 YNNKEL (reference sequence). The CDR3 covers 15 residues. The CDR3 region has the DNA TGTGCCAGTGGCTCGAGGAGGGAGATCGCTTATGGCTACACCTTC. Translating it yields CASGSRREIAYGYTF.

V and J are TRBV27 and TRBJ1-2; TRBD1 matches at 8 bases. V was pared by 0 bases and J by 4 bases, with 4 bases of the junction left unmatched. The CDR3 loop spans 15 amino acids. CDR1 is MNHEY and CDR2 is SMNVEV in the germline V gene (reference sequence). CDR3 residues: CASSLSSTGVYGYTF. DNA for the CDR3: TGTGCCAGCAGTTTATCGTCGACAGGGGTCTATGGCTACACCTTC.

J is TRBJ2-1 and V is TRBV3-1 (or the pseudogene TRBV3-2), with 8 bases aligning to TRBD2. Per the germline V gene, CDR1 is LGHDT and CDR2 is YNNKEL (reference sequence). The CDR3 sequence is 17 residues long. V dropped 4 bases and J dropped 7; count of bases not matched to a gene: 15. CDR3 residues: CASSRQMGTSSGNEQFF. In DNA, the CDR3 is TGTGCCAGCAGCCGCCAGATGGGGACTAGTTCTGGGAATGAGCAGTTCTTC.

The J gene is TRBJ1-1, the V gene TRBV21-1; TRBD1, the table's D call, was not compared with the DNA. TRBV21-1 counts as a pseudogene. CDR3 size: 17 residues. CDR3 coding DNA: TGTGCCAGCATCCCTAGGGACAGGGGGGCGCGGGGCACTGAAGCTTTCTTT. Translated, it gives CASIPRDRGARGTEAFF.

The chain employs TRBV3-1 (or the pseudogene TRBV3-2) and TRBJ1-5, with 7 bases fitting TRBD1. V lost 1 base to trimming and J lost 9 bases; unmatched junction nucleotides: 12. CDR1 is LGHDT and CDR2 is YNNKEL in the germline V gene (reference sequence). The CDR3 runs to 16 residues. For the CDR3, the DNA is TGTGCCAGCAGCCAAGCACAAGACAGGGAAATCAGGCCCCAGCATTTT. The encoded protein is CASSQAQDREIRPQHF.

The rearrangement joins TRBV14 to TRBJ2-7; 10 bases line up with TRBD2. V gave up 1 base and J gave up 4 bases; unmatched junction bases: 10. The CDR3 is 17 residues long. Germline V gene lookup returns CDR1 SGHDN and CDR2 FVKESK. The CDR3, as DNA: TGTGCCAGCAGCCAAGGGGGGTCTAGCGGGAGAAATTACGAGCAGTACTTC. This sequence encodes CASSQGGSSGRNYEQYF.

The chain couples TRBV19 to TRBJ2-3; the D gene is possibly TRBD2 (6 bases). V lost 6 bases and J 0 bases, leaving 7 bases between the germline ends. In germline, CDR1 is LNHDA, CDR2 SQIVND (reference sequence). The CDR3 is 13 residues long. CDR3 nucleotide sequence: TGTGCCAGTAGGCGGGGAAGCACAGATACGCAGTATTTT. Translated: CASRRGSTDTQYF.

This rearrangement joins TRBV28 to TRBJ1-2, with 8 bases lining up with TRBD1. This CDR3 spans 11 amino acids. V lost 8 bases, J lost 7 bases, and 3 bases stayed unmatched. Germline CDR1 reads MDHEN; CDR2 reads SYDVKM. CDR3 sequence: CASQGAGGYTF. Here the CDR3 DNA reads TGTGCCAGCCAGGGGGCGGGTGGCTACACCTTC.

The chain has TRBV7-2 and TRBJ1-2; D unresolved. V was cut by 3 bases and J by 0 bases, with 5 bases left in between. The length of the CDR3 is 13 residues. Germline CDR1 is SGHTA and CDR2 is FQGNSA. The CDR3 DNA follows: TGTGCCAGCAGCTTCGAGCCTAACTATGGCTACACCTTC. The encoded protein is CASSFEPNYGYTF.

This clone has only a few counts. The V call is TRBV11-2, the J call TRBJ1-2; 7 bases agree with TRBD1. V lost 2 bases to trimming and J lost 4 bases; unmatched junction nucleotides: 10. The CDR3 runs to 16 residues. Germline-derived CDR1 and CDR2 are SGHAT and FQNNGV. The CDR3 nucleotides read TGTGCCAGCAGCTTAACAGGGGCTCTCGTCGGCTATGGCTACACCTTC. Residues: CASSLTGALVGYGYTF.

The rearrangement uses TRBV9 and TRBJ2-1; 16 positions match TRBD2. From germline, CDR1 is SGDLS and CDR2 YYNGEE. The CDR3 covers 17 residues. V dropped 0 bases and J dropped 9; count of bases not matched to a gene: 6. The CDR3 coding sequence is TGTGCCAGCAGCGTAGGGGGACTAGCGGGAGGGCCTGGTGAGCAGTTCTTC. It translates to CASSVGGLAGGPGEQFF.

The chain combines TRBV15 with TRBJ1-2; possibly TRBD1 for D (6 bases). The CDR3 has 15 amino acids. V was clipped by 2 bases and J by 8 bases, with 18 bases between them. Germline loops: CDR1 LNHNV, CDR2 YYDKDF (reference sequence). The CDR3 bases are TGTGCCACCAGCAGAACGATGGACAGCTTCGCCGGCTACACCTTC. Translating it yields CATSRTMDSFAGYTF.

This clone showed up just once. The junction departs from the called germline gene at one end, perhaps through a read error. The genes are TRBV7-7 and TRBJ2-2; 8 bases fit TRBD1. This CDR3 has 12 amino acids. Germline V CDR1 and CDR2: SSHAT, FNYEAQ (reference sequence). Here the CDR3 DNA reads TGTGCTAGCAGCACAGGGGGCGGGGAGCTGTTTTTT. Translating it yields CASSTGGGELFF.

The genes are TRBV12-3 or TRBV12-4 and TRBJ1-1; no clear D gene. The CDR3 has 13 amino acids. Between the trimmed V and J ends, which lost 5 bases and 2 bases, there was a span of 9 bases. The CDR3 nucleotides read TGTGCCAGCAGTATGACGGGTAACACTGAAGCTTTCTTT. Residues: CASSMTGNTEAFF.

This chain connects TRBV7-3 to TRBJ2-2; 14 bases are a match to TRBD2. After removal of 4 bases from V and 5 bases from J, the junction contained 3 bases not matched to a gene. Germline V gene sequence: CDR1 SGHTA, CDR2 FQGTGA. The length of the CDR3 is 16 residues. The CDR3 region has the DNA TGTGCCAGCAGCTCCAGGACTAGCGGGGGGACCGGGGAGCTGTTTTTT. Translating gives CASSSRTSGGTGELFF.

The chain carries TRBV4-1 and TRBJ2-1, with TRBD2 identical over 9 bases. The germline V gene has CDR1 MGHRA and CDR2 YSYEKL. The CDR3 is 17 residues long. V shed 1 base and J 6 bases; nucleotides not matched to a gene: 10. CDR3 sequence: CASSQVGGRATANEQFF. CDR3 coding DNA: TGCGCCAGCAGCCAAGTGGGCGGGAGGGCCACAGCCAATGAGCAGTTCTTC.

This chain connects TRBV28 to TRBJ1-2; D possibly corresponds to TRBD1 (5 bases). The CDR3 loop spans 14 amino acids. Germline CDR1 is MDHEN and CDR2 is SYDVKM. V dropped 3 bases and J dropped 5 bases, with 13 bases sitting between them. CDR3 amino acids: CASSFGAEDYGYTF. In DNA, the CDR3 is TGTGCCAGCAGTTTTGGGGCGGAAGATTATGGCTACACCTTC.

The chain recombines TRBV4-3 with TRBJ2-3; 8 nucleotides match TRBD2. V lost 2 bases and J lost 6; bases outside the gene matches: 10. This CDR3 spans 16 amino acids. CDR1 and CDR2 (germline): LGHNA, YSLEER. The CDR3 nucleotides read TGCGCCAGCAGCCAACAAGCGGGAGTTTTTAGGGATACGCAGTATTTT. It codes for CASSQQAGVFRDTQYF.

The rearrangement uses TRBV7-9 and TRBJ2-2; no reliable D call. This CDR3 contains 16 residues. Germline values: CDR1 SEHNR, CDR2 FQNEAQ (reference sequence). Trimming removed 6 bases from V and 3 bases from J, with 17 bases in between. The CDR3 here is CASRPRRPRDTGELFF. The DNA for the CDR3 is TGTGCCAGCAGGCCCAGGCGACCTCGAGACACCGGGGAGCTGTTTTTT.